These T cell receptor beta chains were read from a single sample in a study of T cell responses to AZD1222 COVID-19 vaccine. Assay: immunoSEQ multiplex PCR; the TCRdb copy retains only in-frame clones and omits some. The sample records around 61,000 clones, 70% to 90% being singletons. The sequencing here drew on peripheral blood, taken on day 0 of AZD1222 vaccination. The source is an adult in good health. CDR3s include the opening cysteine and the closing phenylalanine or tryptophan.

>TRBV27
CASSSYDLTGGFEKLFF
>TRBV10-1
CASSEQRGSDEQYF
>TRBV7-8
CASSYPRWDRDYEQYF
>TRBV5-1
CASSLDSGYGYTF
>TRBV6-5
CASRAGTMYNSPLHF
>TRBV19
CASSTSGNQPQHF
>TRBV28
CASSSDRSGGYTF
>TRBV10-3
CAISSDRANQPQHF
>TRBV19
CASSIPGVNTEAFF
>TRBV25-1
CASSELGGDRGTYEQYF
>TRBV19
CASSMSGQPQHF
>TRBV5-1
CASSLEETYEQYF
>TRBV7-6
CASSTPEIAGGETQYF
>TRBV12-3/TRBV12-4
CASGGPNRPEAFF
>TRBV5-6
CASSIPDGATDTQYF
>TRBV6-5
CASRGRSNSPLHF
>TRBV12-3/TRBV12-4
CASSVQGNTEAFF
>TRBV19
CASSIGGQGIHEQYF
>TRBV5-1
CASSAGLAGVVDTQYF
>TRBV7-2
CASSWKTGEGSPLHF
>TRBV5-1
CASSLNLGQVEEQYF
>TRBV6-5
CANGRSVSTEAFF
>TRBV11-2
CASSFVASSTTGDEQFF
>TRBV5-1
CASSKARLDTEAFF
>TRBV15
CATSRTGNTEAFF
>TRBV3-1/TRBV3-2
CASSQRQGQGNEKLFF
>TRBV10-2
CASGERGLQYNEQFF
>TRBV7-3
CASSDGTKNTEAFF
>TRBV7-3
CASSKRGDTGELFF
>TRBV5-1
CASSFPERVPSYEQYF
>TRBV5-1
CASSEFSGGGETQYF
>TRBV7-3
CASSTGPGEAFF
>TRBV6-5
CASRNDRGRTEAFF
>TRBV7-9
CASSLVGGTGELFF
>TRBV15
CATSRTGHQPQHF
>TRBV11-2
CASNMVTGANVLTF
>TRBV6-6
CASSTTSGGAPEQFF
>TRBV27
CASSLPGADQPQHF
>TRBV6-5
CASQLSSGGGYGYTF
>TRBV30
CAWSGGSSYNEQFF
>TRBV5-6
CASSLAGTGLDKQYF
>TRBV2
CASSDQRPGGELFF
>TRBV7-2
CASSLAFGSSYNEQFF
>TRBV15
CATSRAGTRNTEAFF
>TRBV11-3
CASSLGVGAEQFF